The source of this TCR beta chain is a study of shared clonotypes between healthy human individuals. With respect to this clone: The antigen is not known.

General observations from the study: Among donors, clonotype sharing was expected to be affected by sequencing depth. For naive CD4 cells, around 5% of clonotypes were shared across a handful of donors.

CD45RO negativity and positive selection for CCR7 defined naive CD8 cells, a population that excluded terminally differentiated effector memory CD45RA+ cells. Method: immunoSEQ multiplex PCR; TCRdb's copy keeps in-frame clones and lacks some. The sample has over 2 million clones, about 94% seen once. The V gene's germline CDR1 is SQVTM and CDR2 ANQGSEA. Trimming took off 2 bases at V and 2 bases at J, with 11 bases between the two ends. This CDR3 has 14 residues. The J gene is TRBJ2-3, the V gene TRBV29-1; D is unresolved. The receptor's source is a man aged 18 to 30 in good health. The specimen sequenced was naive CD8+ T cells sorted from blood. CDR3 amino acids: CSVEKVLITDTQYF. CDR3 nucleotides: TGCAGCGTTGAAAAGGTTTTAATCACAGATACGCAGTATTTT.